A single T cell receptor beta chain is shown here with its context. Its target is not known. Trimming took off 1 base at V and 1 base at J, with 8 bases between the two ends. CDR1 and CDR2 from the germline V gene are SGHRS and YFSETQ. This CDR3 has 14 amino acids. The sample comes from a study of cytotoxic CD8 clonotypes in ibrutinib-treated CLL. Looking at the study overall: More than 9 relapsed/refractory, over 14 treatment-naive; some 18 IGHV unmutated. Study-level points and caveats: Clonality showed a rise at ibrutinib response that reversed toward baseline at progression.

Produced via immunoSEQ multiplex PCR; TCRdb's table is partial and in-frame only. The data hold some 46,000 clones, with about 70% observed a single time. The starting material was PBMCs, obtained after 12 months of ibrutinib treatment. The chain joins TRBV5-1 to TRBJ1-1; D is uncertain. The TCR was taken from a human donor with chronic lymphocytic leukemia. The CDR3 here is CASSLFSPNTEAFF. The DNA of the CDR3 is TGCGCCAGCAGCTTGTTCAGTCCGAACACTGAAGCTTTCTTT.